This T cell receptor beta chain was sequenced during a study of cytomegalovirus exposure and HLA in healthy donors. General study findings and limits: Cytomegalovirus-associated TCR beta chains were listed, numbering under 200. There was a cluster of highly shared sequence variants that was likely a sequencing artifact. Accurate predictions that matched the HLA-A and HLA-B alleles of most subjects were reportedly made from TCR beta sequences.

Trimming left V 7 bases short and J 10 bases short, with 20 bases between. The V gene's germline CDR1 is MNHEY and CDR2 SVGAGI. The CDR3 runs to 15 residues. When sampled, the donors appeared nominally healthy, though they likely had unrecorded immune exposures. On this clone itself: Its antigen is still unknown.

60 Vbeta and 13 Jbeta primers were used in PCR. Profiling relied on immunoSEQ multiplex PCR, and the TCRdb table lists in-frame clones only, not all of them. This table has 100,000 to 150,000 clones, approximately 71% appearing once. The rearrangement links TRBV6-5 to TRBJ1-6, with a possible D match to TRBD1 (5 bases). The sequenced sample was PBMCs. The source is a woman between 55 and 75 years old in good health and CMV-seronegative. The chain's CDR3 is CASKFQMGGNSPLHF. In DNA form, the CDR3 reads TGTGCCAGCAAATTCCAGATGGGGGGTAACTCACCCCTCCACTTT.